These 26 T cell receptor beta chains share one sample of origin, sequenced in a study of blood T cells in healthy people across ages. Combining a sample-barcoded 5' primer with a J-beta primer mix, a second PCR ran for about 6 to 12 cycles. TCRdb reprocessed the 5' RACE reads with MiXCR, giving one entry per CDR3 protein. Of 980,000 or so distinct CDR3 sequences in the sample, 45% to 50% are singletons; the top ten hold roughly 12%. The source material was blood. The receptors derive from a man in his thirties or forties in good health.

This clonotype has just a few counts. This chain links TRBV4-2 with TRBJ2-3; 9 positions match TRBD2. Looked up from germline, CDR1 is LGHNA and CDR2 is YNFKEQ. Trimming at V came to 7 bases and at J to 4 bases, leaving 9 bases not matched to a gene. The CDR3 consists of 15 residues. The CDR3 DNA reads as TGTGCCAGCAACTCGAGGGCTAGCGGGGCAGATACGCAGTATTTT. Its translation: CASNSRASGADTQYF.

The chain combines TRBV18 with TRBJ2-1; 7 nucleotides align to TRBD2. The J call may not be correct, given that the DNA end is closer to TRBJ2-7. The CDR3 loop spans 16 amino acids. Germline loops: CDR1 KGHSH, CDR2 LQKENI. The CDR3 spells CASSLPGRGIYNEQYF. For the CDR3, the DNA is TGTGCCAGCTCACTACCTGGGCGGGGGATCTACAATGAGCAGTACTTC.

The J gene is TRBJ2-7, the V gene TRBV11-2, with D unclear. The CDR3 loop spans 14 amino acids. Germline CDR1 reads SGHAT; CDR2 reads FQNNGV. The V end lost 5 bases, the J end lost 2 bases, and 13 bases lay between the germline ends. CDR3 in amino acids: CASSATTTPYEQYF. Here the CDR3 DNA reads TGTGCCAGCAGCGCGACAACTACGCCCTACGAGCAGTACTTC.

The chain uses TRBV4-1 and TRBJ2-1, with D perhaps TRBD1 (6 bases). V was clipped by 0 bases and J by 10 bases, with 25 bases between them. The CDR3 consists of 18 residues. Germline V CDR1 and CDR2: MGHRA, YSYEKL. CDR3: CASSQDSPHRVDLPEQFF. CDR3 sequence (DNA): TGCGCCAGCAGCCAAGATTCTCCCCACAGGGTTGATCTTCCGGAGCAGTTCTTC.

The sample holds a few counts of this clonotype. The V call is TRBV4-2, the J call TRBJ1-2; maybe TRBD1 (6 bases). V was cut by 5 bases and J by 8 bases, with 15 bases left in between. This CDR3 comprises 13 residues. The germline V gene has CDR1 LGHNA and CDR2 YNFKEQ. CDR3 residues: CASSDMGGGGYTF. The CDR3 bases are TGTGCCAGCAGCGACATGGGAGGGGGAGGCTACACCTTC.

This clonotype was observed a few times. This chain uses TRBV20-1 with TRBJ2-5, with TRBD2 identical over 11 bases. The CDR3 is 14 amino acids. Germline values: CDR1 DFQATT, CDR2 SNEGSKA (reference sequence). Germline trimming cut 6 bases from V and 2 bases from J; bases unmatched to any gene: 5. The CDR3 bases are TGCAGTGCGACTAGCGGGGAAGGGCAAGAGACCCAGTACTTC. Encoded protein: CSATSGEGQETQYF.

This clonotype has more than one count but fewer than ten. The chain links TRBV4-2 to TRBJ2-7; D gene uncertain. This CDR3 spans 14 amino acids. Trimming cost V 0 bases and J 3 bases, with 9 bases left between them. Per the germline V gene, CDR1 is LGHNA and CDR2 is YNFKEQ. The CDR3 nucleotides are TGTGCCAGCAGCCAAGAGGTCAGCCGCTACGAGCAGTACTTC. Translated, it gives CASSQEVSRYEQYF.

Only one count was recorded for this clonotype. The rearrangement joins TRBV20-1 to TRBJ2-1, with 8 bases aligning to TRBD2. With V trimmed by 6 bases and J by 4 bases, 11 bases remained unmatched. The CDR3 spans 15 residues. The V gene's germline CDR1 is DFQATT and CDR2 SNEGSKA (reference sequence). The CDR3: CSAPLGSGVYNEQFF. In DNA form, the CDR3 reads TGCAGTGCCCCTCTGGGTAGCGGGGTATACAATGAGCAGTTCTTC.

This clonotype has just a few counts. This sequence joins TRBV4-1 and TRBJ1-5, with a weak D call TRBD1 (5 bases). V was shortened by 1 base and J by 0 bases, with 10 bases between the two germline ends. The CDR3 covers 16 residues. Germline V CDR1 and CDR2: MGHRA, YSYEKL. DNA of the CDR3: TGCGCCAGCAGCCAAGTAGGGGCGGCTAGCAATCAGCCCCAGCATTTT. Amino acid sequence: CASSQVGAASNQPQHF.

This clonotype was counted a few times. The chain recombines TRBV3-1 with TRBJ2-1; possibly TRBD2 for D (5 bases). Per the germline V gene, CDR1 is LGHDT and CDR2 is YNNKEL (reference sequence). Trimming took off 6 bases at V and 13 bases at J, with 13 bases between the two ends. The CDR3 totals 11 residues. The CDR3 nucleotides are TGTGCCAGCAGTCCCGGGGAGACCCAGTTCTTC. Its translation: CASSPGETQFF.

This clonotype was recorded a few times. The chain recombines TRBV4-1 with TRBJ2-2, with D perhaps matching TRBD2 (5 bases). Trimming pared 5 bases from V and 0 bases from J, leaving 7 bases between. This CDR3 spans 14 amino acids. Germline-derived CDR1 and CDR2 are MGHRA and YSYEKL. CDR3: CASSDYTNTGELFF. As DNA, the CDR3 is TGCGCCAGCAGCGACTATACGAACACCGGGGAGCTGTTTTTT.

The sample holds a few counts of this clonotype. The V call is TRBV7-2, the J call TRBJ2-3, with 8 nucleotides matching TRBD1. V lost 5 bases to trimming and J lost 7 bases; unmatched junction nucleotides: 11. The CDR3 has 15 amino acids. The germline V gene has CDR1 SGHTA and CDR2 FQGNSA. The chain's CDR3 is CASSPTGAVGNTQYF. In nucleotides, the CDR3 is TGTGCCAGCAGCCCGACAGGGGCCGTCGGGAATACGCAGTATTTT.

The rearrangement uses TRBV11-2 and TRBJ2-7; TRBD2 matches at 8 bases. There are 15 residues in the CDR3. V dropped 5 bases and J dropped 3; count of bases not matched to a gene: 9. CDR1 SGHAT and CDR2 FQNNGV come from the germline V gene. In nucleotides, the CDR3 is TGTGCCAGCAGCGTCTTGGGCGGGGGGTTCTACGAGCAGTACTTC. Translating gives CASSVLGGGFYEQYF.

Only a few counts were recorded for this clonotype. The chain combines TRBV2 with TRBJ2-5, with 14 positions matching TRBD2. This CDR3 is built from 16 residues. Germline CDR1 SNHLY, CDR2 FYNNEI. The J segment lost 3 bases and the V segment lost 6 bases, leaving 6 bases of the junction unmatched. In nucleotides, the CDR3 is TGTGCCAGCAGGGAAAGACTAGCGGGGGGGAAAGAGACCCAGTACTTC. Residues: CASRERLAGGKETQYF. Full variable domain (rest looked up from reference TRBV2 and TRBJ2-5): EPEVTQTPSHQVTQMGQEVILRCVPISNHLYFYWYRQILGQKVEFLVSFYNNEISEKSEIFDDQFSVERPDGSNFTLKIRSTKLEDSAMYFCASRERLAGGKETQYFGPGTRLLVL.

The rearrangement links TRBV29-1 to TRBJ2-1, with D perhaps being TRBD1 or TRBD2 (6 bases each). This CDR3 contains 14 residues. Per germline, CDR1 SQVTM and CDR2 ANQGSEA. V was pared by 7 bases and J by 6 bases, with 19 bases between. The CDR3 DNA reads TGCAGCGCTATGGGCGGGACAAGTTGCAATGAGCAGTTCTTC. Amino acids: CSAMGGTSCNEQFF.

The CDR3 spells CASSSSIRWGRDNEQFF. Here the CDR3 DNA reads TGCGCCAGCAGCTCCTCGATCCGATGGGGGCGAGACAATGAGCAGTTCTTC. The rearrangement joins TRBV5-1 to TRBJ2-1; tentative D call: TRBD1 (6 bases). The germline CDR1 and CDR2 sequences are SGHRS and YFSETQ. This CDR3 comprises 17 residues. V shed 3 bases and J shed 5 bases, with 21 bases lying between them.

J is TRBJ2-5 and V is TRBV6-5, with a tentative D call TRBD1 (6 bases). CDR3 length equals 15 residues. Trimming cost V 5 bases and J 2 bases, with 15 bases left between them. Germline assignment: CDR1 MNHEY and CDR2 SVGAGI. The CDR3 DNA is TGTGCCAGCAGTCCCCCCCCGGGACAACAAGAGACCCAGTACTTC. Amino acid sequence: CASSPPPGQQETQYF.

The V and J genes are TRBV12-3 or TRBV12-4 and TRBJ2-1; weak D call: TRBD2 (5 bases). Trimming stripped 1 base from V and 12 bases from J, with 16 bases between. The CDR3 loop spans 14 amino acids. CDR3 amino acids: CASSLGLGDQPQFF. The DNA for the CDR3 is TGTGCCAGCAGTTTAGGACTGGGAGACCAACCGCAGTTCTTC.

The chain links TRBV28 to TRBJ2-1, with D perhaps TRBD1 (5 bases). Trimming took off 4 bases at V and 7 bases at J, with 17 bases between the two ends. CDR3 size: 15 residues. Germline V gives CDR1 MDHEN, CDR2 SYDVKM. This CDR3 reads CASSSTMGLGNEQFF. CDR3 nucleotides: TGTGCCAGCAGTTCTACCATGGGGCTCGGGAATGAGCAGTTCTTC.

This clonotype was observed a single time. This rearrangement joins TRBV20-1 to TRBJ2-3; maybe TRBD2 (6 bases). Germline CDR1 is DFQATT and CDR2 is SNEGSKA (reference sequence). V lost 1 base and J 3 bases, leaving 17 bases between the germline ends. The CDR3 covers 16 residues. For the CDR3, the DNA is TGCAGTGCTAGAGGTTACGTGGAGGGATTGACAGATACGCAGTATTTT. Its translation is CSARGYVEGLTDTQYF.

The chain uses TRBV7-9 and TRBJ2-1, with D perhaps matching TRBD1 (6 bases). Per germline, CDR1 SEHNR and CDR2 FQNEAQ (reference sequence). This CDR3 comprises 17 residues. V shed 5 bases and J shed 3 bases, with 20 bases lying between them. CDR3 in amino acids: CASSKVTGQSLYNEQFF. CDR3 nucleotides: TGTGCCAGCAGCAAAGTGACAGGACAGAGCCTCTACAATGAGCAGTTCTTC.

Worth noting for this clonotype: No conserved phenylalanine or tryptophan ends this CDR3, so it is likely a read error. This sequence joins TRBV7-2 and TRBJ2-5, with D possibly TRBD1 on 5 matching bases. Germline loops: CDR1 SGHTA, CDR2 FQGNSA. Trimming shortened V by 1 base and J by 4 bases, and 19 bases separated the two germline ends. There are 17 residues in the CDR3. The CDR3 nucleotides read TGTGCCAGCAGCTTAGGCCGGACATCCAGCCTAGGAGAGACCCAGTACTAC. Translation: CASSLGRTSSLGETQYY.

V and J are TRBV5-1 and TRBJ1-2, with D unclear. The germline V gene has CDR1 SGHRS and CDR2 YFSETQ. CDR3 length: 15 residues. Trimming stripped 0 bases from V and 5 bases from J, with 14 bases between. CDR3 residues: CASSLAPEIGYGYTF. CDR3 in DNA: TGCGCCAGCAGCTTGGCCCCGGAAATTGGATATGGCTACACCTTC. The entire variable domain, with the rest obtained from reference TRBV5-1 and TRBJ1-2, is as follows: KAGVTQTPRYLIKTRGQQVTLSCSPISGHRSVSWYQQTPGQGLQFLFEYFSETQRNKGNFPGRFSGRQFSNSRSEMNVSTLELGDSALYLCASSLAPEIGYGYTFGSGTRLTVV.

Comment on this clonotype: A junction end diverges from the germline sequence, so it may reflect a read error. The chain combines TRBV9 with TRBJ2-1; D perhaps matches TRBD1 (5 bases). From germline, CDR1 is SGDLS and CDR2 YYNGEE. The CDR3 is 17 residues long. The CDR3 spells CTSSVGHRTSSYNEQFF. The CDR3 nucleotides are TGTACCAGCAGCGTAGGGCACAGGACGAGCTCCTACAATGAGCAGTTCTTC.

The chain combines TRBV29-1 with TRBJ2-3, with 7 bases aligning to TRBD1. V lost 4 bases to trimming and J lost 4 bases; unmatched junction nucleotides: 11. This CDR3 spans 15 amino acids. CDR1 is SQVTM, CDR2 ANQGSEA, per germline. In DNA, the CDR3 is TGCAGCGTTGTGAGACAGGGCCAAGTAGCAGATACGCAGTATTTT. It specifies CSVVRQGQVADTQYF.

The J gene is TRBJ2-3, the V gene TRBV4-3; D perhaps matches TRBD1 (6 bases). V lost 4 bases, J lost 2 bases, and 13 bases lay in between. Germline loops: CDR1 LGHNA, CDR2 YSLEER. CDR3 size: 15 residues. CDR3 DNA sequence: TGCGCCAGCAGCCCCCTGGACAGCGACACAGATACGCAGTATTTT. It encodes CASSPLDSDTDTQYF.